Here is one T cell receptor (beta chain) with its context. Its antigen is as yet unknown. CD4+ cells underwent separation, giving CD45RA+ naive and CD45RA-negative memory subsets. Researchers divided each subset's genomic DNA evenly across several immunoSEQ plates. Sequencing was performed with immunoSEQ multiplex PCR; in TCRdb, only in-frame clones are kept and a portion is missing. The table includes 950,000 to 1,300,000 clones, roughly 80% detected once. These data come from a study of shared clonotypes between healthy human individuals. The wider study: Each donor's CD8 memory used one plate, CD8 naive two, each CD4 subset three. Study results and limitations: An effect of sequencing depth on clonotype sharing among donors was expected.

Germline lookup yields CDR1 SGHAT and CDR2 FQNNGV. V dropped 4 bases and J dropped 16; count of bases not matched to a gene: 10. This CDR3 has 12 amino acids. This TCR was sampled from a man between 18 and 29 years old in good health. The sequenced sample was memory CD4+ T cells sorted from blood. Subset indicated: CD45RA-negative fraction. This chain links TRBV11-2 with TRBJ2-4; 7 positions match TRBD1. The CDR3 DNA is TGTGCCAGCAGCTCAACAGGGGTTAATCAATACTTC. This translates into CASSSTGVNQYF.